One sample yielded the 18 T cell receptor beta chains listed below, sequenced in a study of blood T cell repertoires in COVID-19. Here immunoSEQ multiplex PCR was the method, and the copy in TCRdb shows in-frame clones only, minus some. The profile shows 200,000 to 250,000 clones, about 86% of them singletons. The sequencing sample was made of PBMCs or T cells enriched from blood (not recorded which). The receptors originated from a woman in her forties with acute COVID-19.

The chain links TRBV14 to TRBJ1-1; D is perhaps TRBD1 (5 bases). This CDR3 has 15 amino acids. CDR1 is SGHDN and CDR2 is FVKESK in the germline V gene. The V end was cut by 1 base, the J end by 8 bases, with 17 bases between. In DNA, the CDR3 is TGTGCCAGCAGCCAAGTGGGGTCAGGGATCGGGGAAGCTTTCTTT. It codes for CASSQVGSGIGEAFF.

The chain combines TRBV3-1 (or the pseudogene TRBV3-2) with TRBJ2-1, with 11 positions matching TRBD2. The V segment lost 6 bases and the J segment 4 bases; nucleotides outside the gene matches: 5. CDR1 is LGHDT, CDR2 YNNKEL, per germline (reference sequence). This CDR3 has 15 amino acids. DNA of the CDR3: TGTGCCAGCAGTGTTAGCGGGAGGGTTTACAATGAGCAGTTCTTC. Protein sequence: CASSVSGRVYNEQFF.

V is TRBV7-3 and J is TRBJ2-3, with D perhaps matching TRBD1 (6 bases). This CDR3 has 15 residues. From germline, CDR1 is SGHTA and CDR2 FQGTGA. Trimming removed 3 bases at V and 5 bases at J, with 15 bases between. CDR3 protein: CASSLGSGAEDTQYF. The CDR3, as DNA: TGTGCCAGCAGCTTGGGGTCAGGGGCCGAAGATACGCAGTATTTT.

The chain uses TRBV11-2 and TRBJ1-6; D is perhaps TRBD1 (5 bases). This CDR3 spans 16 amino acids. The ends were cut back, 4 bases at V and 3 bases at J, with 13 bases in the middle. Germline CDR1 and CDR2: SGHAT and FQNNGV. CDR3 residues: CASSSYRSLYNSPLHF. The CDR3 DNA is TGTGCCAGCAGCTCCTACAGGAGCCTCTATAATTCACCCCTCCACTTT.

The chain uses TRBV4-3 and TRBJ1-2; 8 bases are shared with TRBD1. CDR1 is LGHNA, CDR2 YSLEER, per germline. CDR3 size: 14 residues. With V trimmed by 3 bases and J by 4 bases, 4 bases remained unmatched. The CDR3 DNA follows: TGCGCCAGCAGCCAGGGGGACAGGCCCTATGGCTACACCTTC. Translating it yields CASSQGDRPYGYTF.

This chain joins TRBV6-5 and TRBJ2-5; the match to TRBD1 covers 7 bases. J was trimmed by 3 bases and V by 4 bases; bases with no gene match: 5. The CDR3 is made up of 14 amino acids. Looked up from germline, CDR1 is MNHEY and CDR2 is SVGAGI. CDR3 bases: TGTGCCAGCAGTTTTACAGGGGTGAAAGAGACCCAGTACTTC. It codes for CASSFTGVKETQYF.

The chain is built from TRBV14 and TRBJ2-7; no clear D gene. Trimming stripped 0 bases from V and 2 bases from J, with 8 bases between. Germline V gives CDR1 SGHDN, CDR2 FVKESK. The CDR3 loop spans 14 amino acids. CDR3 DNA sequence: TGTGCCAGCAGCCAAGATGTCGGTCCCTACGAGCAGTACTTC. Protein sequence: CASSQDVGPYEQYF.

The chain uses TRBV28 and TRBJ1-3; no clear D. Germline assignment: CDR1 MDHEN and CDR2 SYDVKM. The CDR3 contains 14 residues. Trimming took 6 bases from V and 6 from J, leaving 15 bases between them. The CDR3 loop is CASRPDFLENTIYF. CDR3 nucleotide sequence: TGTGCCAGCAGACCGGACTTTCTGGAAAACACCATATATTTT.

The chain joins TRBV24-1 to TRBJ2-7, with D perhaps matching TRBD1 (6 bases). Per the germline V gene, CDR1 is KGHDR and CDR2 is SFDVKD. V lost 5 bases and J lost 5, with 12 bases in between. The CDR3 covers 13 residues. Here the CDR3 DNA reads TGTGCCACCAGTGTTAAAGGGGGTCACGAGCAGTACTTC. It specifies CATSVKGGHEQYF.

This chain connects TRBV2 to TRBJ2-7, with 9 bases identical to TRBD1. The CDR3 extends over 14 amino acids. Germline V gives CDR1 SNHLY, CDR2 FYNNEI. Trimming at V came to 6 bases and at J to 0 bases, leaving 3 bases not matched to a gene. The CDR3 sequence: CASSGQGNSYEQYF. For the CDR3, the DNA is TGTGCCAGCAGCGGACAGGGGAACTCCTACGAGCAGTACTTC.

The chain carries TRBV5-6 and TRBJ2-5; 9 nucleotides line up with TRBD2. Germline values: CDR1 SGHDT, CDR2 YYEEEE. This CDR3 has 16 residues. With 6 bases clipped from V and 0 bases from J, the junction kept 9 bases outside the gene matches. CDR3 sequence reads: CASTLSGLADQETQYF. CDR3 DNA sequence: TGTGCCAGCACCCTCTCGGGACTAGCAGACCAAGAGACCCAGTACTTC. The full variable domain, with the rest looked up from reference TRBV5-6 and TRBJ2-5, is DAGVTQSPTHLIKTRGQQVTLRCSPKSGHDTVSWYQQALGQGPQFIFQYYEEEERQRGNFPDRFSGHQFPNYSSELNVNALLLGDSALYLCASTLSGLADQETQYFGPGTRLLVL.

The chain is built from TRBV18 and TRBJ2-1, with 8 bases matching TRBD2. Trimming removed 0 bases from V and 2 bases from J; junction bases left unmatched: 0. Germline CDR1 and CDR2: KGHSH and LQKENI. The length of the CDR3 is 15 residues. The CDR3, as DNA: TGTGCCAGCTCACCACCTAGCGGGGCCTACAATGAGCAGTTCTTC. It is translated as CASSPPSGAYNEQFF.

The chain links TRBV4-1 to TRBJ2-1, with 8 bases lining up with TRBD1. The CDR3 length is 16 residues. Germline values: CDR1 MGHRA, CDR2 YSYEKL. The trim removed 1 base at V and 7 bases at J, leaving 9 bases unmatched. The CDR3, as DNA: TGCGCCAGCAGCCAAGCAGGACAGGGCCGACTAAATGAGCAGTTCTTC. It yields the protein CASSQAGQGRLNEQFF.

CDR3 protein: CASSFLAGAHEQYF. The CDR3 DNA follows: TGTGCCAGCAGCTTCCTAGCGGGGGCCCACGAGCAGTACTTC. The J gene is TRBJ2-7, the V gene TRBV7-9; 10 bases are shared with TRBD2. Germline lookup yields CDR1 SEHNR and CDR2 FQNEAQ (reference sequence). The CDR3 totals 14 residues. With 3 bases clipped from V and 5 bases from J, the junction kept 4 bases outside the gene matches.

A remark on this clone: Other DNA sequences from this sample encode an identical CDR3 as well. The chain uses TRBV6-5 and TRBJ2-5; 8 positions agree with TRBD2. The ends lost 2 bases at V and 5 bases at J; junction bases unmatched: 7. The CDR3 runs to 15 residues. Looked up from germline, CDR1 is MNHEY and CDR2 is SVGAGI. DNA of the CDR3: TGTGCCAGCAGTTACCCCCCGGGGGGGGTGGAGACCCAGTACTTC. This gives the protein CASSYPPGGVETQYF.

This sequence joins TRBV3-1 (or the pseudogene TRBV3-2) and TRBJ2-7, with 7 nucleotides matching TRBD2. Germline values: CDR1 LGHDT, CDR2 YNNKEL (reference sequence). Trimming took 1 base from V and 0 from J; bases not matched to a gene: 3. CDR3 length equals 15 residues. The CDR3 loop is CASSQVLATSYEQYF. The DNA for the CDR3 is TGTGCCAGCAGCCAAGTACTAGCGACCTCCTACGAGCAGTACTTC.

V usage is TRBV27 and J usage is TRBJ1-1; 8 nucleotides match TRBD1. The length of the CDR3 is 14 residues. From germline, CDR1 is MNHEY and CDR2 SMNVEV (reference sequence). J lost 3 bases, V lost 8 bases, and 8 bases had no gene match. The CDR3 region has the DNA TGTGCCAGCCTTCCAGGGGGCCTGGACACTGAAGCTTTCTTT. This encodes CASLPGGLDTEAFF.

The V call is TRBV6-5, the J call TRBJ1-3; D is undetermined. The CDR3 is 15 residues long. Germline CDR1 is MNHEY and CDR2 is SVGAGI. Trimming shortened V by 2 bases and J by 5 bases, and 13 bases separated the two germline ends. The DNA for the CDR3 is TGTGCCAGCAGTTACAGTCGGGAATCCAGAAACACCATATATTTT. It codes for CASSYSRESRNTIYF.